This passage covers 18 T cell receptor beta chains from one sample sequenced in a study of control samples from healthy donors and cancer patients. Measured with immunoSEQ multiplex PCR; TCRdb has only the in-frame clones, and not every one. The sample has over 200,000 clones, more than 65% seen once. Sequencing was done on a sample of PBMCs. These receptors were obtained from a woman aged 55-75 years with lung cancer.

The chain combines TRBV6-5 with TRBJ1-1, with TRBD1 matching 9 bases. V shed 8 bases and J 5 bases; nucleotides not matched to a gene: 12. The germline V gene encodes CDR1 MNHEY and CDR2 SVGAGI. This CDR3 is built from 15 residues. The CDR3 protein is CASSSGGTGKTEAFF. The CDR3 DNA reads as TGTGCCAGCTCGTCTGGGGGGACAGGGAAGACTGAAGCTTTCTTT.

The V call is TRBV10-1, the J call TRBJ2-3; D is perhaps TRBD1 or TRBD2 (5 bases each). The CDR3 consists of 16 residues. V lost 8 bases and J 0 bases, leaving 18 bases between the germline ends. Germline values: CDR1 WNHNN, CDR2 SYGVQD (reference sequence). The CDR3: CASGGFGTGSTDTQYF. The CDR3 region has the DNA TGCGCCAGCGGGGGATTTGGGACGGGAAGCACAGATACGCAGTATTTT.

The genes are TRBV5-7 and TRBJ1-4; D gene uncertain. TRBV5-7 is treated as an ORF (open reading frame) with a function not yet certain. Trimming took off 4 bases at V and 5 bases at J, with 12 bases between the two ends. This CDR3 has 14 amino acids. Written as DNA, the CDR3 is TGTGCCAGCAGCGTTTGGGAGGAAAATGAAAAACTGTTTTTT. Its protein is CASSVWEENEKLFF.

This CDR3 is CASRYGYSYEQYF. The CDR3 DNA reads as TGTGCCAGCAGGTACGGCTACTCCTACGAGCAGTACTTC. The V call is TRBV6-5, the J call TRBJ2-7; no firm D call. There are 13 residues in the CDR3. The V end lost 6 bases, the J end lost 0 bases, and 9 bases lay between the germline ends. The germline CDR1 and CDR2 sequences are MNHEY and SVGAGI.

V gene TRBV2 combines with J gene TRBJ1-5, with D possibly being TRBD1 (6 bases). The V and J ends lost 4 bases and 4 bases respectively, with 14 bases between them. CDR3 length: 15 residues. Germline V gene data show CDR1 as SNHLY and CDR2 as FYNNEI. DNA for the CDR3: TGTGCCAGCAGTGCGACGGGGGGCCAGAATCAGCCCCAGCATTTT. It yields the protein CASSATGGQNQPQHF.

V gene TRBV5-1 combines with J gene TRBJ1-1; D might be TRBD1 (6 bases). There are 16 residues in the CDR3. In germline, CDR1 is SGHRS, CDR2 YFSETQ. Trimming cost V 3 bases and J 1 base, with 16 bases left between them. The CDR3 bases are TGCGCCAGCAGCTCTGGCAACCCGGGACAGAACACTGAAGCTTTCTTT. This sequence encodes CASSSGNPGQNTEAFF.

The chain uses TRBV12-3 or TRBV12-4 and TRBJ1-5; 7 positions agree with TRBD1. CDR3 length: 13 amino acids. The V gene end was trimmed by 5 bases and the J gene end by 10 bases; junction bases not matched to a gene: 8. In DNA, the CDR3 is TGTGCCAGCAGTGGACAGGCCTCCCAACCCCAGCATTTT. It encodes CASSGQASQPQHF.

The V call is TRBV10-1, the J call TRBJ1-2; D is uncertain. The V gene's germline CDR1 is WNHNN and CDR2 SYGVQD (reference sequence). The V and J ends lost 3 bases and 2 bases respectively, with 7 bases between them. The CDR3 length is 13 residues. The CDR3 region is CASSDRVNYGYTF. Written as DNA, the CDR3 is TGCGCCAGCAGTGATAGGGTGAACTATGGCTACACCTTC.

V and J are TRBV27 and TRBJ2-3, with TRBD2 as a possible D gene (5 bases). Germline V gene data show CDR1 as MNHEY and CDR2 as SMNVEV (reference sequence). The CDR3 is made up of 15 amino acids. The germline V and J ends were trimmed by 3 bases and 6 bases, with 16 bases remaining between them. In DNA, the CDR3 is TGTGCCAGCAGTTTGACTACCCCGCTCGGTGATACGCAGTATTTT. Its translation is CASSLTTPLGDTQYF.

The chain is built from TRBV9 and TRBJ1-1; no reliable D call. CDR3 length equals 14 residues. Germline V gives CDR1 SGDLS, CDR2 YYNGEE. Trimming took off 3 bases at V and 4 bases at J, with 13 bases between the two ends. The CDR3: CASSALSESTEAFF. The DNA of the CDR3 is TGTGCCAGCAGCGCCCTCTCTGAGTCCACTGAAGCTTTCTTT.

The chain employs TRBV6-5 and TRBJ1-4; TRBD1 is a possible D gene (5 bases). The germline V gene encodes CDR1 MNHEY and CDR2 SVGAGI. Trimming cost V 3 bases and J 3 bases, with 11 bases left between them. The CDR3 is 15 amino acids. The CDR3 DNA sequence: TGTGCCAGCAGTTATGGGGGGGTATCTAATGAAAAACTGTTTTTT. This translates into CASSYGGVSNEKLFF.

The chain is built from TRBV30 and TRBJ1-1, with unresolved D. The CDR3 consists of 13 residues. Germline values: CDR1 GTSNPN, CDR2 SVGIG (reference sequence). Trimming pared 2 bases from V and 0 bases from J, leaving 7 bases between. The chain's CDR3 is CAWSTILNTEAFF. The DNA for the CDR3 is TGTGCCTGGAGTACAATCCTGAACACTGAAGCTTTCTTT.

The gene calls are TRBV12-5 and TRBJ2-5, with 7 bases identical to TRBD2. J was trimmed by 5 bases and V by 10 bases; bases with no gene match: 10. The CDR3 extends over 13 amino acids. CDR1 is LGHNT and CDR2 is FRNRAP in the germline V gene. CDR3 sequence reads: CATPPGRLETQYF. CDR3 sequence (DNA): TGTGCTACCCCCCCCGGGAGGTTGGAGACCCAGTACTTC.

V gene TRBV18 combines with J gene TRBJ1-4; D is uncertain. CDR3 size: 15 residues. V was trimmed by 1 base and J by 1 base, leaving 7 bases between them. The germline gives CDR1 KGHSH, CDR2 LQKENI. DNA for the CDR3: TGTGCCAGCTCACCACAAGGGATAACTAATGAAAAACTGTTTTTT. Translated, it gives CASSPQGITNEKLFF. The full variable domain, its missing parts supplied by reference TRBV18 and TRBJ1-4, is NAGVMQNPRHLVRRRGQEARLRCSPMKGHSHVYWYRQLPEEGLKFMVYLQKENIIDESGMPKERFSAEFPKEGPSILRIQQVVRGDSAAYFCASSPQGITNEKLFFGSGTQLSVL.

On this clone: The junction does not match germline at one end; this may be a read error. DNA of the CDR3: TGCGCCAGCAGCCAGGACTCGGACAGGGGTCGACGCCACCACTTC. As protein: CASSQDSDRGRRHHF. The V call is TRBV4-1, the J call TRBJ2-4; 9 nucleotides line up with TRBD1. Germline loops: CDR1 MGHRA, CDR2 YSYEKL. The CDR3 has 15 amino acids.

The V gene is TRBV14, the J gene TRBJ2-2; D gene unclear. The CDR3 runs to 13 residues. Trimming took 5 bases from V and 1 from J, leaving 5 bases between them. The germline V gene encodes CDR1 SGHDN and CDR2 FVKESK. For the CDR3, the DNA is TGTGCCAGCAGCGAAGGGAACACCGGGGAGCTGTTTTTT. Its protein product is CASSEGNTGELFF.

CDR3 nucleotide sequence: TGTGCCAGCTCACCGGCCGGGACAGGGGGCGCAGGAAGTGAAAAACTGTTTTTT. It yields the protein CASSPAGTGGAGSEKLFF. J is TRBJ1-4 and V is TRBV18, with 12 bases matching TRBD1. V was clipped by 3 bases and J by 7 bases; unmatched bases: 12. The CDR3 is 18 residues long. Germline V gene sequence: CDR1 KGHSH, CDR2 LQKENI.

The sample holds a few counts of this clone. CDR3 sequence (DNA): TGTGCCAGCAGCCCCGGGGACCCCACAGATACGCAGTATTTT. It yields the protein CASSPGDPTDTQYF. The V and J genes are TRBV7-9 and TRBJ2-3; D could derive from TRBD1 or TRBD2 (5 bases each). The CDR3 spans 14 residues. Germline CDR1 reads SEHNR; CDR2 reads FQNEAQ (reference sequence). Trimming removed 5 bases from V and 2 bases from J, with 11 bases in between.